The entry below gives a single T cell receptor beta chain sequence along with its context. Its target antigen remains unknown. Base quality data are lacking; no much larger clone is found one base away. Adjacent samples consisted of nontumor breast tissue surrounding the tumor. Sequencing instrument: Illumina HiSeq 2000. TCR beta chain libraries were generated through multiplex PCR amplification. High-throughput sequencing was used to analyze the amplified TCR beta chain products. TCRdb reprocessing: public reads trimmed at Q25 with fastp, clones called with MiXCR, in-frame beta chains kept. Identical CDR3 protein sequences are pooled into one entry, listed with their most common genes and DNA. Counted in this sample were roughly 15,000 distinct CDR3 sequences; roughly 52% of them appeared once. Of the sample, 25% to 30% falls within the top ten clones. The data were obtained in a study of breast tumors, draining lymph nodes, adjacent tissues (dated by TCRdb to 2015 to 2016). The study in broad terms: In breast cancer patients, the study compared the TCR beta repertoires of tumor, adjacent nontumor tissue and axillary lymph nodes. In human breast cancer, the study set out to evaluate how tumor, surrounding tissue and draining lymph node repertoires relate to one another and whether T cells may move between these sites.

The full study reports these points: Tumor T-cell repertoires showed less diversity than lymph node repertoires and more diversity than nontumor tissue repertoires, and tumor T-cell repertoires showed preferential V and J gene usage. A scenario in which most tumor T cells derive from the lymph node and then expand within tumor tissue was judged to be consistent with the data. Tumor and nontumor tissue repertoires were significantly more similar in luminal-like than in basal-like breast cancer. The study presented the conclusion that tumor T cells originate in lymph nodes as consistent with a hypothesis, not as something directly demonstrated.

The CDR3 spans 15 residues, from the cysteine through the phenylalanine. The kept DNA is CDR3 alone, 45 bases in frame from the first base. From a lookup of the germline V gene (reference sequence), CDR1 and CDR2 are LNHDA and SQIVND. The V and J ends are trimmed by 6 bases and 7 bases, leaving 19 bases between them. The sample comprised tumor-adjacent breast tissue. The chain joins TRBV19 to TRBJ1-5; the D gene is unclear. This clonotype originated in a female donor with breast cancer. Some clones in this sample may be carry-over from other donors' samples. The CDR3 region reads CASSSRSSSGQPQHF. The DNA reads TGTGCCAGTAGCAGCAGATCTTCCTCTGGGCAGCCCCAGCATTTT.